This T cell receptor (beta chain) was profiled in a study of blood T cell repertoires in COVID-19. This clone was seen only once. The CDR3 is 13 residues long. V gave up 6 bases and J gave up 5 bases, with 12 bases separating them. Germline CDR1 is LNHDA and CDR2 is SQIVND (reference sequence). In the authors' workflow: Estimation of nucleated cell counts was performed using reference gene primer amplification. The data were produced by immunoSEQ multiplex PCR, yet TCRdb's version contains in-frame clones alone and is incomplete. The V and J calls and clone size were taken over from that table, and D and trimming were inferred from the DNA. The sample has fewer than 250,000 clones, 83% seen once.

The rearrangement links TRBV19 to TRBJ2-3; D perhaps matches TRBD1 (6 bases). The sample consisted of peripheral blood. The clonotype originates from a woman between 45 and 65 years old with acute or convalescent COVID-19. For the CDR3, the DNA is TGTGCCAGTAGGAACAGGGATGGAGATACGCAGTATTTT. Protein product: CASRNRDGDTQYF. Combining the CDR3 with reference TRBV19 and TRBJ2-3 gives the whole variable domain DGGITQSPKYLFRKEGQNVTLSCEQNLNHDAMYWYRQDPGQGLRLIYYSQIVNDFQKGDIAEGYSVSREKKESFPLTVTSAQKNPTAFYLCASRNRDGDTQYFGPGTRLTVL.